The 26 T cell receptor beta chains below all came from one sample that was sequenced in a study of blood T cell repertoires in COVID-19 (TCRdb year 2020). The library relied on the immunoSEQ multiplex PCR assay. TCRdb's version of the immuneACCESS table is confined to in-frame rearrangements and falls short of the full clone set. An unresolved V gene accounts for under half of the shortfall where checked; the remainder is of unknown origin. This sample is represented by over 200,000 clones; 65% to 90% of them were singletons. The ten largest clonotypes hold just under 9% of the sample. Specimen: PBMCs or T cells enriched from blood (not recorded which). Receptor source: a woman aged 45-59 years with acute COVID-19.

This clone came up a few times. The chain carries TRBV5-6 and TRBJ1-2; 11 bases line up with TRBD1. Germline CDR1 reads SGHDT; CDR2 reads YYEEEE. The CDR3 contains 14 residues. Trimming at V came to 4 bases and at J to 5 bases, leaving 4 bases not matched to a gene. The CDR3 nucleotides read TGTGCCAGCAGCACGGACAGGGGGCAATATGGCTACACCTTC. This encodes CASSTDRGQYGYTF. Together with reference TRBV5-6 and TRBJ1-2, the CDR3 gives the full variable domain: DAGVTQSPTHLIKTRGQQVTLRCSPKSGHDTVSWYQQALGQGPQFIFQYYEEEERQRGNFPDRFSGHQFPNYSSELNVNALLLGDSALYLCASSTDRGQYGYTFGSGTRLTVV.

With regard to this clone: Other DNA variants within this sample encode the same CDR3. DNA of the CDR3: TGTGCCAGCAGTTTATCGGGAGTACTCTCTGGAAACACCATATATTTT. Amino acid sequence: CASSLSGVLSGNTIYF. V gene TRBV27 combines with J gene TRBJ1-3, with D hard to call. The CDR3 totals 16 residues. Germline V CDR1 and CDR2: MNHEY, SMNVEV (reference sequence). V lost 0 bases and J lost 0, with 9 bases in between.

V and J are TRBV4-3 and TRBJ2-1; D is perhaps TRBD2 (6 bases). V gave up 2 bases and J gave up 0 bases, with 14 bases separating them. CDR1 LGHNA and CDR2 YSLEER come from the germline V gene. The CDR3 sequence is 17 residues long. The CDR3 DNA follows: TGCGCCAGCAGCCAACGGTATCGGGGGAGCTCCTACAATGAGCAGTTCTTC. Residues: CASSQRYRGSSYNEQFF.

This clone occurred once. V and J are TRBV11-1 and TRBJ1-1; unclear D gene. V lost 0 bases, J lost 3 bases, and 11 bases lay in between. Germline V gene sequence: CDR1 SGHAT, CDR2 FQDESV (reference sequence). This CDR3 spans 15 amino acids. CDR3 sequence: CASSLAGVSYTEAFF. The CDR3 nucleotides read TGTGCCAGCAGCTTAGCTGGAGTATCCTACACTGAAGCTTTCTTT.

This rearrangement joins TRBV4-1 to TRBJ2-1; 8 nucleotides align to TRBD2. There are 15 residues in the CDR3. Looked up from germline, CDR1 is MGHRA and CDR2 is YSYEKL. J lost 3 bases, V lost 4 bases, and 5 bases had no gene match. The CDR3 spells CASSLGGGFYNEQFF. CDR3 in DNA: TGCGCCAGCAGCCTGGGCGGGGGGTTCTACAATGAGCAGTTCTTC.

The genes are TRBV19 and TRBJ1-2, with D maybe TRBD1 (5 bases). V was trimmed by 8 bases and J by 0 bases, leaving 13 bases between them. This CDR3 comprises 14 residues. Germline V gene lookup returns CDR1 LNHDA and CDR2 SQIVND (reference sequence). Here the CDR3 reads CASSRGFTNYGYTF. The DNA for the CDR3 is TGTGCCAGTTCTAGGGGTTTCACTAACTATGGCTACACCTTC.

The chain employs TRBV5-1 and TRBJ2-5, with 13 bases identical to TRBD2. The germline CDR1 and CDR2 sequences are SGHRS and YFSETQ. CDR3 length: 16 amino acids. V dropped 4 bases and J dropped 4; count of bases not matched to a gene: 7. The DNA of the CDR3 is TGCGCCAGCAGCCCGGCGGGACTAGCGGGGCTAGAGACCCAGTACTTC. Residues: CASSPAGLAGLETQYF.

The gene calls are TRBV12-2 and TRBJ2-5; the table names TRBD2, a call not compared with the DNA. TRBV12-2 has pseudogene status. CDR3 length: 16 residues. The CDR3 region has the DNA TGTGCAAGTCGCTTAGGGGAGATGGGTTTACCAGAGACCCAGTACTTC. This encodes CASRLGEMGLPETQYF.

This clone appeared a single time. The J gene is TRBJ1-2, the V gene TRBV9, with TRBD1 as a possible D gene (5 bases). Trimming took off 3 bases at V and 7 bases at J, with 10 bases between the two ends. CDR3 length equals 12 residues. The germline V gene encodes CDR1 SGDLS and CDR2 YYNGEE. CDR3 bases: TGTGCCAGCAGCGCAGCAGGGTTTGGCTACACCTTC. Its protein is CASSAAGFGYTF.

As DNA, the CDR3 is TGTGCCAGTAGTATGGGAGGGATGAACACTGAAGCTTTCTTT. This codes for CASSMGGMNTEAFF. This sequence joins TRBV19 and TRBJ1-1, with unresolved D. Germline-derived CDR1 and CDR2 are LNHDA and SQIVND (reference sequence). The CDR3 contains 14 residues. The V end was cut by 3 bases, the J end by 0 bases, with 8 bases between. The variable domain in full, with the rest retrieved from reference TRBV19 and TRBJ1-1, is DGGITQSPKYLFRKEGQNVTLSCEQNLNHDAMYWYRQDPGQGLRLIYYSQIVNDFQKGDIAEGYSVSREKKESFPLTVTSAQKNPTAFYLCASSMGGMNTEAFFGQGTRLTVV.

The count of this clone is one. The chain employs TRBV28 and TRBJ1-2; 9 bases map to TRBD1. Trimming at V came to 4 bases and at J to 1 base, leaving 16 bases not matched to a gene. The CDR3 contains 19 residues. Germline lookup yields CDR1 MDHEN and CDR2 SYDVKM. The CDR3, as DNA: TGTGCCAGCAGTTCCGAATCTCCGGGACAGGGTGTAGGTAACTATGGCTACACCTTC. Amino acids: CASSSESPGQGVGNYGYTF.

The chain couples TRBV19 to TRBJ1-1; a weak D match, TRBD1 (5 bases). The CDR3 is 13 residues long. Germline V gene lookup returns CDR1 LNHDA and CDR2 SQIVND (reference sequence). V was trimmed by 3 bases and J by 6 bases, leaving 11 bases between them. The DNA for the CDR3 is TGTGCCAGTAGTATGGGGGGGTACGCTGAAGCTTTCTTT. Translating gives CASSMGGYAEAFF.

The chain has TRBV7-2 and TRBJ2-5, with TRBD2 matching over 8 bases. V was clipped by 6 bases and J by 5 bases; unmatched bases: 8. The length of the CDR3 is 14 residues. Germline V lookup: CDR1 SGHTA, CDR2 FQGNSA. CDR3 sequence (DNA): TGTGCCAGCAGTGTAGCGGGGTACTCGGAGACCCAGTACTTC. Amino acids: CASSVAGYSETQYF.

This chain links TRBV6-1 with TRBJ1-5; D possibly corresponds to TRBD1 (6 bases). This CDR3 has 14 amino acids. Trimming removed 2 bases at V and 5 bases at J, with 10 bases between. The germline V gene encodes CDR1 MNHNS and CDR2 SASEGT. The CDR3 coding sequence is TGTGCCAGCAGTGAACAGGGGCAAGATCAGCCCCAGCATTTT. Translating gives CASSEQGQDQPQHF.

DNA of the CDR3: TGTGCCAGCTCACCACTTATAAGCACAGATACGCAGTATTTT. It codes for CASSPLISTDTQYF. The chain carries TRBV18 and TRBJ2-3; no clear D. V lost 1 base, J lost 0 bases, and 5 bases lay in between. Germline V gives CDR1 KGHSH, CDR2 LQKENI. The CDR3 extends over 14 amino acids.

The chain combines TRBV5-1 with TRBJ2-7; 8 bases are shared with TRBD1. With 5 bases clipped from V and 2 bases from J, the junction kept 3 bases outside the gene matches. The CDR3 covers 13 residues. Germline CDR1 SGHRS, CDR2 YFSETQ. Written as DNA, the CDR3 is TGCGCCAGCAGTGGACAGGGTCCCTACGAGCAGTACTTC. Translating it yields CASSGQGPYEQYF.

The V gene is TRBV7-8, the J gene TRBJ2-7; no clear D. CDR1 SGHVS and CDR2 FQNEAQ come from the germline V gene. CDR3 size: 15 residues. V lost 1 base, J lost 0 bases, and 10 bases lay in between. CDR3 region: CASSLGEGASYEQYF. The CDR3 nucleotides read TGTGCCAGCAGCTTAGGCGAAGGAGCCTCCTACGAGCAGTACTTC.

The DNA of the CDR3 is TGTGCCACCACCCCCGGGGACAGGACCAACACCGGGGAGCTGTTTTTT. Its protein is CATTPGDRTNTGELFF. The chain joins TRBV19 to TRBJ2-2; the match to TRBD1 covers 8 bases. V was clipped by 10 bases and J by 2 bases; unmatched bases: 12. Germline V gene sequence: CDR1 LNHDA, CDR2 SQIVND (reference sequence). The CDR3 totals 16 residues.

The chain couples TRBV7-2 to TRBJ2-1; D is perhaps TRBD2 (6 bases). V lost 5 bases and J 8 bases, leaving 10 bases between the germline ends. The CDR3 loop spans 12 amino acids. Germline assignment: CDR1 SGHTA and CDR2 FQGNSA. The CDR3 loop reads CASSRDSYEQFF. The CDR3 DNA reads TGTGCCAGCAGCCGGGACTCCTATGAGCAGTTCTTC.

V gene TRBV7-2 combines with J gene TRBJ2-1; maybe TRBD1 (6 bases). Trimming stripped 2 bases from V and 7 bases from J, with 15 bases between. This CDR3 contains 15 residues. The germline gives CDR1 SGHTA, CDR2 FQGNSA. The CDR3 coding sequence is TGTGCCAGCAGCTTAAGTATACAGGGTCGGAATGAGCAGTTCTTC. This codes for CASSLSIQGRNEQFF.

This clone came up a few times. This chain connects TRBV7-2 to TRBJ2-5, with 11 bases matching TRBD1. The CDR3 consists of 18 residues. Germline V lookup: CDR1 SGHTA, CDR2 FQGNSA. Losses at the gene ends were 5 bases for V and 0 bases for J; bases not matched to a gene: 11. CDR3 DNA: TGTGCCAGCAGCCCAGGGACAGGGGGAACGGGGAACCAAGAGACCCAGTACTTC. Its translation is CASSPGTGGTGNQETQYF.

The genes are TRBV5-6 and TRBJ2-5; D gene uncertain. This CDR3 has 12 residues. CDR1 is SGHDT, CDR2 YYEEEE, per germline. V shed 1 base and J shed 7 bases, with 8 bases lying between them. CDR3 sequence reads: CASSLFSGTQYF. The CDR3, as DNA: TGTGCCAGCAGCTTGTTCTCAGGGACCCAGTACTTC.

The V call is TRBV9, the J call TRBJ2-3; possible D gene TRBD2, 6 bases. The ends were cut back, 4 bases at V and 2 bases at J, with 20 bases in the middle. The CDR3 length is 17 residues. Germline lookup yields CDR1 SGDLS and CDR2 YYNGEE. CDR3 coding DNA: TGTGCCAGCAGCCCCCAAGGGTTCGGACTACTCACAGATACGCAGTATTTT. It translates to CASSPQGFGLLTDTQYF.

This clone has a handful of counts. The J gene is TRBJ2-1, the V gene TRBV7-2; maybe TRBD2 (7 bases). The germline V gene encodes CDR1 SGHTA and CDR2 FQGNSA. The CDR3 is made up of 15 amino acids. Trimming removed 1 base at V and 7 bases at J, with 14 bases between. This chain's CDR3 is CASSLVRGGGNEQFF. The CDR3 coding sequence is TGTGCCAGCAGCTTAGTACGGGGAGGGGGGAATGAGCAGTTCTTC.

The chain couples TRBV5-1 to TRBJ2-1; 8 positions agree with TRBD1. V lost 7 bases, J lost 3 bases, and 9 bases stayed unmatched. Germline V gene sequence: CDR1 SGHRS, CDR2 YFSETQ. The CDR3 sequence is 15 residues long. The DNA of the CDR3 is TGCGCCAGCGGGACGACAGGGGCAAACTACAATGAGCAGTTCTTC. This gives the protein CASGTTGANYNEQFF.

The chain employs TRBV12-2 and TRBJ1-5. TRBV12-2 is a pseudogene. This CDR3 region has 14 residues. DNA of the CDR3: TGTGCAAGTCGCTTAGTGGCGGGGCTTCAGCCCCAGCATTTT. Encoded protein: CASRLVAGLQPQHF.